The subject of this entry is one TCR beta chain. This sample is drawn from a study of blood T cell repertoires in COVID-19. About the research overall: Sources were T cells, B-cell-depleted T cells, or PBMCs; the material itself was cDNA or gDNA.

Authors' methods: Cell counts per sample came from amplifying reference gene primers. Profiled with immunoSEQ multiplex PCR; TCRdb holds only in-frame clones, not every one. V, J and clone size are taken as reported in that table, and D and trimming were inferred from the DNA itself. The data hold about 170,000 clones, with around 86% observed a single time. The V gene lost 2 bases and the J gene lost 6 bases, with 20 bases spanning the gap. CDR3 length equals 16 residues. Germline assignment: CDR1 LGHNA and CDR2 YSLEER. The J gene is TRBJ2-7, the V gene TRBV4-3, with D maybe TRBD1 (6 bases). The TCR was taken from a woman of 80 years or more with COVID-19, enrolled during active disease. The source material was peripheral blood. The CDR3 here is CASSQSFSQGNLEQYF. CDR3 coding DNA: TGCGCCAGCAGCCAAAGCTTTAGTCAGGGGAACCTCGAGCAGTACTTC.